Below, 19 T cell receptor beta chains from the same sample are listed, as sequenced in a study of tumor-infiltrating T cells and Merkel cell polyomavirus. As for the study in general: The T cells studied were KLL-specific CD8+ cells against Merkel polyomavirus.

Robust Merkel cell polyomavirus Large T antigen positivity by immunohistochemistry was seen in all patients' tumors. Using immunoSEQ multiplex PCR, the repertoire was profiled, and TCRdb retains in-frame clones only, with some absent. The table records 20,000 to 30,000 clones, nearly 90% of them present only once. The sequenced sample was lymph node tissue. The receptors were gathered from a man aged 50-60 years with Merkel cell carcinoma.

The V and J genes are TRBV30 and TRBJ2-1; D perhaps matches TRBD2 (6 bases). V was clipped by 5 bases and J by 3 bases, with 14 bases between them. CDR1 is GTSNPN, CDR2 SVGIG, per germline (reference sequence). CDR3 length equals 14 residues. As DNA, the CDR3 is TGTGCCTGGGGCCTGATCGGGAGCTACAATGAGCAGTTCTTC. Translating it yields CAWGLIGSYNEQFF.

The chain has TRBV9 and TRBJ2-7, with 11 bases fitting TRBD2. V was pared by 3 bases and J by 7 bases, with 6 bases of the junction left unmatched. The CDR3 consists of 14 residues. CDR1 and CDR2 (germline): SGDLS, YYNGEE. DNA of the CDR3: TGTGCCAGCAGCGCGACTAGCGGGGCGGGGGAGCAGTACTTC. Amino acids: CASSATSGAGEQYF.

The V call is TRBV5-4, the J call TRBJ2-7; 11 positions agree with TRBD2. Trimming cost V 2 bases and J 0 bases; bases outside gene matches: 4. In germline, CDR1 is SGHNT, CDR2 YYREEE (reference sequence). This CDR3 comprises 16 residues. CDR3 sequence reads: CASSLGGLAASYEQYF. CDR3 in DNA: TGTGCCAGCAGCTTAGGGGGACTAGCGGCCTCCTACGAGCAGTACTTC.

V gene TRBV6-5 combines with J gene TRBJ2-7; the match to TRBD2 covers 8 bases. The CDR3 covers 15 residues. Trimming cost V 6 bases and J 9 bases; bases outside gene matches: 16. CDR1 MNHEY and CDR2 SVGAGI come from the germline V gene. Written as DNA, the CDR3 is TGTGCCAGCAGCCGGCGGCACCTAGGACTAGCAGCGCAGTACTTC. This translates into CASSRRHLGLAAQYF.

This clone was observed a few times. The chain is built from TRBV29-1 and TRBJ1-1; tentatively, D is TRBD1 (5 bases). This CDR3 spans 16 amino acids. The germline V gene encodes CDR1 SQVTM and CDR2 ANQGSEA. The V end lost 5 bases, the J end lost 2 bases, and 21 bases lay between the germline ends. The CDR3 is CSVQSIDRQFNTEAFF. The CDR3 DNA reads TGCAGCGTTCAATCGATAGACCGACAGTTTAACACTGAAGCTTTCTTT. Drawing the rest from reference TRBV29-1 and TRBJ1-1, the complete variable domain is SAVISQKPSRDICQRGTSLTIQCQVDSQVTMMFWYRQQPGQSLTLIATANQGSEATYESGFVIDKFPISRPNLTFSTLTVSNMSPEDSSIYLCSVQSIDRQFNTEAFFGQGTRLTVV.

The genes are TRBV27 and TRBJ1-2; D might be TRBD1 (6 bases). Trimming pared 5 bases from V and 3 bases from J, leaving 13 bases between. Germline CDR1 reads MNHEY; CDR2 reads SMNVEV (reference sequence). The length of the CDR3 is 14 residues. This CDR3 is CASSPETGYYGYTF. CDR3 DNA sequence: TGTGCCAGCAGTCCCGAAACAGGGTACTATGGCTACACCTTC.

This clone was counted only a few times. The V and J genes are TRBV6-1 and TRBJ2-4, with 9 bases that match TRBD2. This CDR3 contains 15 residues. V was clipped by 6 bases and J by 2 bases; unmatched bases: 5. Per the germline V gene, CDR1 is MNHNS and CDR2 is SASEGT. The CDR3 nucleotides read TGTGCCAGCAGCCGAGGGACTAGCTCCAAAAACATTCAGTACTTC. The encoded protein is CASSRGTSSKNIQYF.

This clone is a singleton in its sample. The CDR3 loop is CASSLGGREQYF. The CDR3 DNA reads TGTGCCAGCAGTTTAGGAGGGCGAGAGCAGTACTTC. The rearrangement joins TRBV28 to TRBJ2-7; perhaps TRBD2 as D (6 bases). Germline CDR1 and CDR2: MDHEN and SYDVKM. The length of the CDR3 is 12 residues. The V end was cut by 2 bases, the J end by 7 bases, with 9 bases between.

The chain employs TRBV18 and TRBJ2-2; 13 bases line up with TRBD2. The CDR3 loop spans 16 amino acids. The ends lost 3 bases at V and 6 bases at J; junction bases unmatched: 4. Looked up from germline, CDR1 is KGHSH and CDR2 is LQKENI. The CDR3 region has the DNA TGTGCCAGCTCACCTGGACTAGCGGGGGTCTCCGGGGAGCTGTTTTTT. Its translation is CASSPGLAGVSGELFF.

The V gene is TRBV4-2, the J gene TRBJ2-1; D is unresolved. This CDR3 spans 14 amino acids. Deletions cut 2 bases from V and 5 bases from J, with 10 bases between. Germline V CDR1 and CDR2: LGHNA, YNFKEQ. As DNA, the CDR3 is TGTGCCAGCAGCCAAATTTCACCGGACAATGAGCAGTTCTTC. Amino acids: CASSQISPDNEQFF.

V and J are TRBV7-9 and TRBJ1-6; D may be TRBD1 (5 bases). Germline values: CDR1 SEHNR, CDR2 FQNEAQ (reference sequence). The V end was cut by 4 bases, the J end by 7 bases, with 17 bases between. This CDR3 spans 16 amino acids. CDR3 nucleotides: TGTGCCAGCAGCTCGCACGCGGGACGGGGAAATTCACCCCTCCACTTT. Protein product: CASSSHAGRGNSPLHF.

The V gene is TRBV6-4, the J gene TRBJ1-4, with unresolved D. There are 15 residues in the CDR3. In germline, CDR1 is MRHNA, CDR2 SNTAGT. Deletions cut 6 bases from V and 0 bases from J, with 11 bases between. The CDR3: CASRPGDATNEKLFF. Here the CDR3 DNA reads TGTGCCAGCAGGCCGGGTGATGCAACTAATGAAAAACTGTTTTTT.

V is TRBV9 and J is TRBJ2-1, with 8 bases matching TRBD2. The CDR3 consists of 14 residues. CDR1 is SGDLS and CDR2 is YYNGEE in the germline V gene. The V gene end was trimmed by 0 bases and the J gene end by 9 bases; junction bases not matched to a gene: 5. The CDR3 region is CASSVDSGGGEQFF. CDR3 sequence (DNA): TGTGCCAGCAGCGTAGACAGCGGGGGTGGTGAGCAGTTCTTC.

This clone came up once. J is TRBJ2-1 and V is TRBV29-1; possibly TRBD1 for D (5 bases). Germline CDR1 SQVTM, CDR2 ANQGSEA. V lost 3 bases, J lost 1 base, and 13 bases lay in between. This CDR3 has 15 amino acids. This CDR3 is CSVDGSQGSYNEQFF. The CDR3 nucleotides are TGCAGCGTTGACGGCTCCCAGGGTTCCTACAATGAGCAGTTCTTC.

The chain joins TRBV7-2 to TRBJ2-7; 8 bases line up with TRBD1. This CDR3 has 15 amino acids. J was trimmed by 4 bases and V by 0 bases; bases with no gene match: 5. Germline lookup yields CDR1 SGHTA and CDR2 FQGNSA. This CDR3 is CASSLASRQGYEQYF. CDR3 coding DNA: TGTGCCAGCAGCTTAGCAAGTCGACAGGGGTACGAGCAGTACTTC.

The chain employs TRBV11-3 and TRBJ2-1, with D tentatively TRBD2 (6 bases). Germline V gene sequence: CDR1 SGHNT, CDR2 YENEEA. V dropped 4 bases and J dropped 4 bases, with 14 bases sitting between them. This CDR3 has 15 amino acids. CDR3 region: CASSSRGAQYNEQFF. The DNA of the CDR3 is TGTGCCAGCAGCTCTCGCGGGGCCCAATACAATGAGCAGTTCTTC.

The chain has TRBV5-4 and TRBJ2-7; 9 bases agree with TRBD1. Germline V CDR1 and CDR2: SGHNT, YYREEE (reference sequence). This CDR3 is 17 amino acids long. After removal of 5 bases from V and 1 base from J, the junction contained 13 bases not matched to a gene. The CDR3 loop is CASSLRGTTGGSYEQYF. CDR3 nucleotide sequence: TGTGCCAGCAGTTTAAGGGGGACGACAGGGGGATCCTACGAGCAGTACTTC.

This rearrangement joins TRBV6-6 to TRBJ1-1; 8 positions match TRBD1. Trimming took 4 bases from V and 5 from J; bases not matched to a gene: 9. Per germline, CDR1 MNHNY and CDR2 SVGAGI (reference sequence). CDR3 length: 15 residues. The CDR3 DNA reads as TGTGCCAGCAGTTTACAGGGGGGGGGAAAAACTGAAGCTTTCTTT. Encoded protein: CASSLQGGGKTEAFF.

The chain uses TRBV19 and TRBJ2-6; the D gene is possibly TRBD1 (5 bases). CDR3 length equals 16 residues. V was cut by 5 bases and J by 0 bases, with 11 bases left in between. The germline gives CDR1 LNHDA, CDR2 SQIVND (reference sequence). The CDR3 DNA sequence: TGTGCCAGTAGTTTCGGACAAATCTCTGGGGCCAACGTCCTGACTTTC. Translating it yields CASSFGQISGANVLTF.